Following are 14 T cell receptor beta chains from one sample sequenced in a study of regulatory T cells in long-lasting Graves disease. According to the study, TCR beta libraries were built with iRepertoire HTBI primers and CDR3-region Arm-PCR. A single record per CDR3 protein comes from TCRdb applying MiXCR to the multiplex PCR reads. The sample holds 420,000 or so distinct CDR3 sequences, about 20% seen once. Time point in this sample: persistent/refractory GD, antithyroid drugs over 5 years with positive TRAb. Following extraction of RNA from PBMCs, that RNA was used to make the TCR library. This specimen was peripheral blood mononuclear cells (PBMCs), taken when the disease was refractory, from a patient treated with antithyroid drugs. These receptor sequences come from a female donor with Graves disease.

A word on this clonotype: A single base separates this from a much larger clone, so it may be a read error. The chain links TRBV6-5 to TRBJ2-2; D unclear. V gave up 0 bases and J gave up 6 bases, with 8 bases separating them. The CDR3 loop spans 14 amino acids. Germline V gives CDR1 MNHEY, CDR2 SVGAGI. The CDR3 region has the DNA TGTGCCAGCAGTTACTCGGAGTTGGCCGGGGAGCTGTTTTTT. Its protein product is CASSYSELAGELFF.

This clonotype was detected only a few times. The rearrangement uses TRBV24-1 and TRBJ1-1; tentative D call: TRBD1 (6 bases). Trimming pared 7 bases from V and 1 base from J, leaving 9 bases between. Germline V gene sequence: CDR1 KGHDR, CDR2 SFDVKD. CDR3 length equals 13 residues. CDR3 in DNA: TGTGCCACCAGAGGGGGGGGGAACACTGAAGCTTTCTTT. This translates into CATRGGGNTEAFF.

In the case of this clonotype: At one end the junction does not follow the germline gene, possibly because of a read error. The chain couples TRBV7-7 to TRBJ2-1, with TRBD2 matching over 8 bases. The CDR3 runs to 15 residues. Germline-derived CDR1 and CDR2 are SSHAT and FNYEAQ (reference sequence). The DNA for the CDR3 is TGTGCTAGCAGCTTAGGCGGGGGGTCCTACAATGAGCAGTTCTTC. Translating gives CASSLGGGSYNEQFF. Drawing the rest from reference TRBV7-7 and TRBJ2-1, the complete variable domain is GAGVSQSPRYKVTKRGQDVTLRCDPISSHATLYWYQQALGQGPEFLTYFNYEAQPDKSGLPSDRFSAERPEGSISTLTIQRTEQRDSAMYRCASSLGGGSYNEQFFGPGTRLTVL.

The gene calls are TRBV20-1 and TRBJ2-1, with D perhaps matching TRBD1 (5 bases). This CDR3 is 14 amino acids long. V was shortened by 3 bases and J by 5 bases, with 14 bases between the two germline ends. The V gene's germline CDR1 is DFQATT and CDR2 SNEGSKA (reference sequence). This chain's CDR3 is CSARDKDRNNEQFF. The CDR3 nucleotides read TGCAGTGCTAGGGATAAAGACAGAAACAATGAGCAGTTCTTC.

This clonotype came up a few times. J is TRBJ2-6 and V is TRBV9, with 7 bases aligning to TRBD2. The CDR3 totals 18 residues. CDR1 is SGDLS and CDR2 is YYNGEE in the germline V gene. V dropped 0 bases and J dropped 0; count of bases not matched to a gene: 6. The CDR3 is CASSVAGGGNSGANVLTF. Written as DNA, the CDR3 is TGTGCCAGCAGCGTAGCCGGCGGGGGAAACTCTGGGGCCAACGTCCTGACTTTC.

This clonotype was seen many times. The CDR3 region has the DNA TGTGCCAGCAGTGAAACGTCTTCTCCGGGCCTCAATCAGCCCCAGCATTTT. This translates into CASSETSSPGLNQPQHF. The chain links TRBV2 to TRBJ1-5; the D is unclear. The V end was cut by 2 bases, the J end by 3 bases, with 17 bases between. The CDR3 runs 17 residues. Germline CDR1 reads SNHLY; CDR2 reads FYNNEI.

Many counts were recorded for this clonotype. The V call is TRBV6-5, the J call TRBJ1-4, with D possibly TRBD1 on 6 matching bases. The CDR3 has 16 residues. The V gene lost 0 bases and the J gene lost 8 bases, with 16 bases spanning the gap. Germline-derived CDR1 and CDR2 are MNHEY and SVGAGI. CDR3 amino acids: CASSYSRTDSVEKLFF. The CDR3 DNA reads as TGTGCCAGCAGTTACTCGAGGACGGACAGTGTAGAAAAACTGTTTTTT.

J is TRBJ2-7 and V is TRBV19; tentatively, D is TRBD1 or TRBD2 (6 bases each). This CDR3 has 15 amino acids. Trimming pared 4 bases from V and 0 bases from J, leaving 13 bases between. CDR1 is LNHDA, CDR2 SQIVND, per germline (reference sequence). CDR3 sequence reads: CASSTTGRSSYEQYF. The CDR3 bases are TGTGCCAGTAGTACCACAGGGAGGAGCTCCTACGAGCAGTACTTC.

The sample holds many counts of this clonotype. The rearrangement links TRBV7-3 to TRBJ2-5; TRBD1 might be the D (8 bases). The germline V and J ends were trimmed by 5 bases and 4 bases, with 17 bases remaining between them. Germline V gene lookup returns CDR1 SGHTA and CDR2 FQGTGA. The CDR3 loop spans 15 amino acids. The CDR3 sequence is CASSQMTGEGETQYF. CDR3 nucleotide sequence: TGTGCCAGCAGCCAAATGACAGGGGAGGGAGAGACCCAGTACTTC.

This clonotype occurred a few times. V and J are TRBV7-9 and TRBJ1-1, with D unclear. V lost 3 bases to trimming and J lost 1 base, with 9 bases between them. Germline values: CDR1 SEHNR, CDR2 FQNEAQ (reference sequence). The CDR3 consists of 14 residues. The CDR3, as DNA: TGTGCCAGCAGCTTCGATAGCCGGAACACTGAAGCTTTCTTT. Translated: CASSFDSRNTEAFF.

This clonotype was counted at least ten times. As DNA, the CDR3 is TGTGCCAGCACCTACCGATCAGGGGACAGCCAAACGGGTGGCTACACCTTC. This gives the protein CASTYRSGDSQTGGYTF. V gene TRBV6-1 combines with J gene TRBJ1-2; 7 nucleotides align to TRBD1. V shed 7 bases and J 7 bases; nucleotides not matched to a gene: 21. The germline CDR1 and CDR2 sequences are MNHNS and SASEGT. This CDR3 spans 17 amino acids.

In this sample, this clonotype turned up many times. The J gene is TRBJ2-5, the V gene TRBV5-8, with 10 bases aligning to TRBD2. In germline, CDR1 is SGHTS, CDR2 YDEGEE. The CDR3 totals 16 residues. Unmatched junction bases numbered 6, after V lost 0 bases and J lost 4 bases. The CDR3 loop is CASSLGLAGDRETQYF. The CDR3 DNA reads as TGTGCCAGCAGCTTGGGGCTAGCGGGAGATCGAGAGACCCAGTACTTC.

This clonotype was observed a handful of times. This chain links TRBV27 with TRBJ2-3; a possible D gene is TRBD1 (5 bases). The germline CDR1 and CDR2 sequences are MNHEY and SMNVEV (reference sequence). V was cut by 6 bases and J by 1 base, with 8 bases left in between. The CDR3 runs 13 residues. Written as DNA, the CDR3 is TGTGCCAGCAGGGACAAAGGCACAGATACGCAGTATTTT. It codes for CASRDKGTDTQYF.

This chain uses TRBV6-5 with TRBJ2-2; 8 bases are shared with TRBD2. The CDR3 consists of 19 residues. The germline V gene has CDR1 MNHEY and CDR2 SVGAGI. V lost 2 bases, J lost 0 bases, and 11 bases stayed unmatched. The CDR3 DNA reads as TGTGCCAGCAGTTACAGCGTGAGCGGGAGACAACCGAACACCGGGGAGCTGTTTTTT. Translated: CASSYSVSGRQPNTGELFF.